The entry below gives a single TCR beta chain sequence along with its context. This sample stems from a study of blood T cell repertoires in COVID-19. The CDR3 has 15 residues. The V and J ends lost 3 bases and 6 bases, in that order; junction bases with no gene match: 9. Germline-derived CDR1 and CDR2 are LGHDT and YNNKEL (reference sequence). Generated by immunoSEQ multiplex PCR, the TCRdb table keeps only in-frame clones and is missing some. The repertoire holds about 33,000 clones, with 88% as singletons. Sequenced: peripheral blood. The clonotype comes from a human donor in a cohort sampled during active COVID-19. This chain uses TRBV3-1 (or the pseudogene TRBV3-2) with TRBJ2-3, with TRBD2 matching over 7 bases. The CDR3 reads CASSHPPRETDTQYF. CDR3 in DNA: TGTGCCAGCAGCCATCCTCCGCGGGAGACCGATACGCAGTATTTT.